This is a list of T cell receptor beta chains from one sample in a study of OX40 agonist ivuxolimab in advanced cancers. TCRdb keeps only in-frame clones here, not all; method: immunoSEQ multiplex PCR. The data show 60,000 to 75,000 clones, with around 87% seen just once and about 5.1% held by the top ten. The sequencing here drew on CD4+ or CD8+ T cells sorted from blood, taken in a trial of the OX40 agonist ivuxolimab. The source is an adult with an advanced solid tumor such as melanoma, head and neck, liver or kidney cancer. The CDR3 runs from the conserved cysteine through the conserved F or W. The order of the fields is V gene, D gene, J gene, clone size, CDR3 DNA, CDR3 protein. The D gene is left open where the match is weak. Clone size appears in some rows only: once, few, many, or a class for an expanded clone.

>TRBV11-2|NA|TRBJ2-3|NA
TGTGCCAGCAGCTTCCGGGGCCCGGGGACAGATACGCAGTATTTT
CASSFRGPGTDTQYF
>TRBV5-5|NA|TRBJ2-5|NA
TGTGCCAGCAGCTCCACGGGAGACGGGACCCAGTACTTC
CASSSTGDGTQYF
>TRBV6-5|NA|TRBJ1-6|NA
TGTGCCAGCAGCCCCGGACTCCTACGGAATTCACCCCTCCACTTT
CASSPGLLRNSPLHF
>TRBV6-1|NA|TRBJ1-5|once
TGTGCCAGCCTGAACCCCGGGCTAGGTCAGCCCCAGCATTTT
CASLNPGLGQPQHF
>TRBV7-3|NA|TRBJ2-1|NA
TGTGCCAGCAGCTTAACGGGAGGACGCAATGAGCAGTTCTTC
CASSLTGGRNEQFF
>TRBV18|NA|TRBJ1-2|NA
TGTGCCAGCTCACCACAGGGGGATGGCTACACCTTC
CASSPQGDGYTF
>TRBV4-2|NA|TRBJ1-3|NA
TGTGCCAGCAGCCAAGAGCCGGGTACGGGGAGCTCTGGAAACACCATATATTTT
CASSQEPGTGSSGNTIYF
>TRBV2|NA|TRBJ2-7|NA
TGTGCCAGCAGTGATATGAGGGACTACGAGCAGTACTTC
CASSDMRDYEQYF
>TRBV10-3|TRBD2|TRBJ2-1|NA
TGTGCCATCAGTGAGTCGGGACTAGCGGACAATGAGCAGTTCTTC
CAISESGLADNEQFF
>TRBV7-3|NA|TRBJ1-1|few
TGTGCCAGCAGCGATGGGACGCCGGGGACTGAAGCTTTCTTT
CASSDGTPGTEAFF
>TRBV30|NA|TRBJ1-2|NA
TGTGCCTGGAGTCCGGGATCCCCAACTAACTATGGCTACACCTTC
CAWSPGSPTNYGYTF
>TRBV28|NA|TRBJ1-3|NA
TGTGCCAGCAGTCTAGTAGGAAACACCATATATTTT
CASSLVGNTIYF
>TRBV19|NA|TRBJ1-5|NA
TGTGCCAGTAGTTCCGGGGGCTGGCAGCCCCAGCATTTT
CASSSGGWQPQHF
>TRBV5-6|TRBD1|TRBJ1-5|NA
TGTGCCAGCAGCTCGCAGACAGGGTCCCAGCCCCAGCATTTT
CASSSQTGSQPQHF